The 6 T cell receptor beta chains below were found in one sample sequenced in a study of blood T cells in healthy people across ages. The use of a sample-barcoded 5' primer and a J-beta primer mix characterized a second PCR of roughly 7 to 11 cycles. TCRdb called the 5' RACE reads again in MiXCR, with one record for every CDR3 protein. In the table there are a few hundred thousand distinct CDR3 sequences, about 28% of which are singletons. This same sample was also part of a study on T cells of mothers and their children.

The sample consisted of blood. These receptors were taken from a boy younger than 10 in good health.

With regard to this clonotype: A read error may account for a junction end that differs from germline. The CDR3 region is CASSYGGGEKLFF. In nucleotides, the CDR3 is TGTGCCAGCAGTTACGGCGGCGGGGAAAAGCTGTTTTTT. This rearrangement joins TRBV6-5 to TRBJ1-4; unclear D gene. CDR3 size: 13 residues. Germline-derived CDR1 and CDR2 are MNHEY and SVGAGI.

The chain has TRBV5-1 and TRBJ2-3; 7 bases are a match to TRBD2. Germline V gene data show CDR1 as SGHRS and CDR2 as YFSETQ. The V and J ends lost 0 bases and 3 bases, in that order; junction bases with no gene match: 4. The CDR3 spans 15 residues. The CDR3 nucleotides read TGCGCCAGCAGCTTGGAATACGGGGGGACAGATACGCAGTATTTT. Translation: CASSLEYGGTDTQYF.

This clonotype was counted a single time. The V and J genes are TRBV3-1 and TRBJ2-1; 8 bases fit TRBD2. The CDR3 is 19 amino acids. Germline values: CDR1 LGHDT, CDR2 YNNKEL (reference sequence). Trimming took 1 base from V and 4 from J; bases not matched to a gene: 15. CDR3 protein: CASSQGSAGGHTPYNEQFF. CDR3 DNA sequence: TGTGCCAGCAGCCAAGGATCCGCGGGGGGACATACCCCATACAATGAGCAGTTCTTC.

This clonotype was counted ten times or more. CDR3 in amino acids: CSARQQAYEQYF. The CDR3 DNA reads TGCAGTGCTAGACAACAGGCCTACGAGCAGTACTTC. The chain is built from TRBV20-1 and TRBJ2-7, with a weak D call TRBD1 (5 bases). The CDR3 is 12 amino acids. Trimming stripped 2 bases from V and 2 bases from J, with 7 bases between. The germline CDR1 and CDR2 sequences are DFQATT and SNEGSKA (reference sequence).

This clonotype was observed a handful of times. The chain combines TRBV5-1 with TRBJ2-7, with TRBD2 as a possible D gene (5 bases). The CDR3 is 14 residues long. Germline CDR1 and CDR2: SGHRS and YFSETQ. V lost 0 bases, J lost 6 bases, and 13 bases lay in between. The CDR3 loop is CASSLVGEAREQYF. The CDR3 DNA is TGCGCCAGCAGCTTGGTGGGAGAGGCCCGCGAGCAGTACTTC.

The DNA for the CDR3 is TGTGCCAGCAGCTTACGGACGGGGGTGGAGACCCAGTACTTC. Translated, it gives CASSLRTGVETQYF. The chain carries TRBV7-2 and TRBJ2-5; tentative D call: TRBD2 (6 bases). Trimming shortened V by 2 bases and J by 5 bases, and 12 bases separated the two germline ends. This CDR3 is built from 14 residues. CDR1 and CDR2 (germline): SGHTA, FQGNSA.